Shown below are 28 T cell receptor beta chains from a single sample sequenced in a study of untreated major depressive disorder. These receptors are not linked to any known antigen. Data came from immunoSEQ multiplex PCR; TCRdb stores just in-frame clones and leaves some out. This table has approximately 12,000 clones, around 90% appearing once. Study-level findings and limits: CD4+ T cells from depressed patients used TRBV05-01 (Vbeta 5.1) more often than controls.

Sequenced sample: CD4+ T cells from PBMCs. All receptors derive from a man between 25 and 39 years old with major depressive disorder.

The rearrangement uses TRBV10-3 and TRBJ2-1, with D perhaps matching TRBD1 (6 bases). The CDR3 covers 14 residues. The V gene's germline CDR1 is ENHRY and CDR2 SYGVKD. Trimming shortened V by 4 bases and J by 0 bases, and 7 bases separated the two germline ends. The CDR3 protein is CAISVGGSYNEQFF. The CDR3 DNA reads TGTGCCATCAGTGTAGGGGGCTCCTACAATGAGCAGTTCTTC.

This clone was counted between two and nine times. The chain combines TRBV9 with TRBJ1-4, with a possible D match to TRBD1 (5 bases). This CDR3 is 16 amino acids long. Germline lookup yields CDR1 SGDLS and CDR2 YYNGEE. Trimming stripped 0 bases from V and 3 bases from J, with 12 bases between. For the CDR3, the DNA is TGTGCCAGCAGCGTAGCCGTGGGGGGTCCTAATGAAAAACTGTTTTTT. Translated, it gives CASSVAVGGPNEKLFF.

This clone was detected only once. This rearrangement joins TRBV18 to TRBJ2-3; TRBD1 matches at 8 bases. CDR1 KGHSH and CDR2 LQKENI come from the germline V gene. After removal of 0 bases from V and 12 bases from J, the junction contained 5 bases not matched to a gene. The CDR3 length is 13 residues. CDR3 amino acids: CASSPPGTGIQYF. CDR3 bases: TGTGCCAGCTCACCACCGGGGACAGGCATCCAGTATTTT.

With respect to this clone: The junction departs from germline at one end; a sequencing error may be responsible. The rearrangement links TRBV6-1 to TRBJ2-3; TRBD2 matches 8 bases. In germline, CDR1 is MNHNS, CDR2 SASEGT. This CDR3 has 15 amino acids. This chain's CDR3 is CASSVRRTSKDTQYF. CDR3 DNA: TGTGCCAGCAGTGTACGGAGGACTAGCAAAGATACGCAGTATTTT.

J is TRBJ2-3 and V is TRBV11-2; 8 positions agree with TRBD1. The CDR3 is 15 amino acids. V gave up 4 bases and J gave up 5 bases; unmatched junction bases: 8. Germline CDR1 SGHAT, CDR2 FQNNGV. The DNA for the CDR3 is TGTGCCAGCAGCTCCCGACAGGGGTGGCAAGATACGCAGTATTTT. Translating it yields CASSSRQGWQDTQYF. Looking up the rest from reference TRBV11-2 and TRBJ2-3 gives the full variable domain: EAGVAQSPRYKIIEKRQSVAFWCNPISGHATLYWYQQILGQGPKLLIQFQNNGVVDDSQLPKDRFSAERLKGVDSTLKIQPAKLEDSAVYLCASSSRQGWQDTQYFGPGTRLTVL.

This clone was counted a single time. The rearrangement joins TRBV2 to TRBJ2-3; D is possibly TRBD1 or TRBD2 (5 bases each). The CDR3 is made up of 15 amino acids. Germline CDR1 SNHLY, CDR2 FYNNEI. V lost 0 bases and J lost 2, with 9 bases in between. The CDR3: CASSEAGDPTDTQYF. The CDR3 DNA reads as TGTGCCAGCAGTGAAGCCGGGGACCCCACAGATACGCAGTATTTT.

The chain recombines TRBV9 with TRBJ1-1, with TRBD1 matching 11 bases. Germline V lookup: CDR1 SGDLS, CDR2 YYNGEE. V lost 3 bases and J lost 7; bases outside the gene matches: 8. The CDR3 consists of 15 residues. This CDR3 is CASSAPDRGQVEAFF. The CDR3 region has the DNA TGTGCCAGCAGCGCGCCGGACAGGGGGCAGGTTGAAGCTTTCTTT. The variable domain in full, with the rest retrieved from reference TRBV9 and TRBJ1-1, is DSGVTQTPKHLITATGQRVTLRCSPRSGDLSVYWYQQSLDQGLQFLIQYYNGEERAKGNILERFSAQQFPDLHSELNLSSLELGDSALYFCASSAPDRGQVEAFFGQGTRLTVV.

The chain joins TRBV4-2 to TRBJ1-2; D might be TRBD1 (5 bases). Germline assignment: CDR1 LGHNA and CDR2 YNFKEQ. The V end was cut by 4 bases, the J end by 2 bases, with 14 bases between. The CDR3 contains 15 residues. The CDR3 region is CASSPKIWTNYGYTF. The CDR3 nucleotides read TGTGCCAGCAGCCCCAAGATTTGGACAAACTATGGCTACACCTTC.

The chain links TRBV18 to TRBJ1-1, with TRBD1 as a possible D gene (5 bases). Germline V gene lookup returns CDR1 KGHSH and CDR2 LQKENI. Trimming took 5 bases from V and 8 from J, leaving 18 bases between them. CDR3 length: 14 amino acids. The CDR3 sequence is CASSSGRALREAFF. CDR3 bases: TGTGCCAGCTCATCAGGGCGGGCCTTACGGGAAGCTTTCTTT.

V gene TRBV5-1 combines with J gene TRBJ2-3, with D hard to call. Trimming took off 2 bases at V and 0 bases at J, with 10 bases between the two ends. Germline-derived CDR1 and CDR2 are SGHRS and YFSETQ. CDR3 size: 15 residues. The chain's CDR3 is CASSLLGFSTDTQYF. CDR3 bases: TGCGCCAGCAGCTTATTAGGCTTCAGCACAGATACGCAGTATTTT. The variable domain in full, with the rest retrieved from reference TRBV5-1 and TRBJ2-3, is KAGVTQTPRYLIKTRGQQVTLSCSPISGHRSVSWYQQTPGQGLQFLFEYFSETQRNKGNFPGRFSGRQFSNSRSEMNVSTLELGDSALYLCASSLLGFSTDTQYFGPGTRLTVL.

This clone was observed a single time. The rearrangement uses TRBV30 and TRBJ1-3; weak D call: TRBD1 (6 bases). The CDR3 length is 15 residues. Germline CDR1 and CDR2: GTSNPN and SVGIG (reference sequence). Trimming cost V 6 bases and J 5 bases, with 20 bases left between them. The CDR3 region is CACTGSRWRRNTIYF. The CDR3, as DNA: TGTGCCTGTACAGGGTCCCGATGGCGGAGAAACACCATATATTTT.

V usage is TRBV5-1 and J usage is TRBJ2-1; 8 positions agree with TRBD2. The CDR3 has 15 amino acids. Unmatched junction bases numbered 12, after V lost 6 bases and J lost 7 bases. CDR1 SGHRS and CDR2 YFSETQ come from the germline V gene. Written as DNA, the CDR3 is TGCGCCAGCACCGCTAGTAGTCTAGCGGGTAATGAGCAGTTCTTC. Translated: CASTASSLAGNEQFF.

DNA of the CDR3: TGTGCCAGCAGCTCCAATCCAGGGTTGGAGAGCACTGAAGCTTTCTTT. Translation gives CASSSNPGLESTEAFF. The chain uses TRBV5-4 and TRBJ1-1; a weak D match, TRBD1 (5 bases). Trimming cost V 3 bases and J 4 bases, with 19 bases left between them. This CDR3 is built from 16 residues. Germline CDR1 SGHNT, CDR2 YYREEE (reference sequence).

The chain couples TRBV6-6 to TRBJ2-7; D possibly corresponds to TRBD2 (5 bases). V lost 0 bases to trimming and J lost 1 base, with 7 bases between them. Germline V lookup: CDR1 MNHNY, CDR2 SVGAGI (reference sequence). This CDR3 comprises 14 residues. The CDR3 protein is CASSYSGGSYEQYF. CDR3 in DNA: TGTGCCAGCAGTTACTCCGGCGGGTCCTACGAGCAGTACTTC.

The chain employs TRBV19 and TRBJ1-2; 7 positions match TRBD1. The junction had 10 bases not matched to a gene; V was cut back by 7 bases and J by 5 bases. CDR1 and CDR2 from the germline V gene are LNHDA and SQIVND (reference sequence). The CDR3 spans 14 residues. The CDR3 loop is CASKTTGTPYGYTF. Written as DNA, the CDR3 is TGTGCCAGTAAAACGACAGGGACGCCGTATGGCTACACCTTC.

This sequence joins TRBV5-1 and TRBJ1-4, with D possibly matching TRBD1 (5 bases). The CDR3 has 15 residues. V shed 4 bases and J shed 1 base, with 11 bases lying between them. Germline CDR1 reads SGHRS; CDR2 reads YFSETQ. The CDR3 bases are TGCGCCAGCAGCCCGAGGGGAAGAACTAATGAAAAACTGTTTTTT. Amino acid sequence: CASSPRGRTNEKLFF.

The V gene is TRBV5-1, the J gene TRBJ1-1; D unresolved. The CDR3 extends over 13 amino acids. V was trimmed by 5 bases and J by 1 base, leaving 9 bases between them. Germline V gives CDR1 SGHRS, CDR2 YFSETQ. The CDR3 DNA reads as TGCGCCAGCAGTACCCTTCCGAACACTGAAGCTTTCTTT. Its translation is CASSTLPNTEAFF. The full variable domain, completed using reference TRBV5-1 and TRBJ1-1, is KAGVTQTPRYLIKTRGQQVTLSCSPISGHRSVSWYQQTPGQGLQFLFEYFSETQRNKGNFPGRFSGRQFSNSRSEMNVSTLELGDSALYLCASSTLPNTEAFFGQGTRLTVV.

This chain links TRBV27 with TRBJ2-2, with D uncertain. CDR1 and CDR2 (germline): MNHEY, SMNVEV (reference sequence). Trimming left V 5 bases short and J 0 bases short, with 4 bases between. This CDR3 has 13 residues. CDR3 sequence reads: CASSTANTGELFF. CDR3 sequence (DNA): TGTGCCAGCAGTACCGCGAACACCGGGGAGCTGTTTTTT.

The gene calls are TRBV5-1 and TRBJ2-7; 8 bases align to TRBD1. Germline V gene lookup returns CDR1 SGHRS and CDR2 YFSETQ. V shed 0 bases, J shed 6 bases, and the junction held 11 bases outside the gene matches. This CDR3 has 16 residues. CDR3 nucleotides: TGCGCCAGCAGCTTGGGGACAGGGAGCCTACGGCTCGAGCAGTACTTC. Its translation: CASSLGTGSLRLEQYF.

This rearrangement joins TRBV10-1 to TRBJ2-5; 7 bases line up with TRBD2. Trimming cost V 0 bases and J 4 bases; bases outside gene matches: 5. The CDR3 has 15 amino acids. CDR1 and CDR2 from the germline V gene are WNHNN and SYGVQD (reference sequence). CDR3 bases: TGCGCCAGCAGTGAGTCCCTGGGAGGGTCAGAGACCCAGTACTTC. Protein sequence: CASSESLGGSETQYF.

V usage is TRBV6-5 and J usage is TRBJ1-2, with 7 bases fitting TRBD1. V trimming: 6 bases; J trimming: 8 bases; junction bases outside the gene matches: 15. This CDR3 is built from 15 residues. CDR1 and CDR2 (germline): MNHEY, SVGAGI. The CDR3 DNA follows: TGTGCCAGCAGCAAACAAATGGACAGGAATAAGGGCTACACCTTC. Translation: CASSKQMDRNKGYTF.

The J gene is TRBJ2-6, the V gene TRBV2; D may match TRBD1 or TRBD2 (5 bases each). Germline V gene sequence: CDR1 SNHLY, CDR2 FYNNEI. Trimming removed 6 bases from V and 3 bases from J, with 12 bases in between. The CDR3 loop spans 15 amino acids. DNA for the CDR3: TGTGCCAGCAGGGACGGGGCGGTTGGGGCCAACGTCCTGACTTTC. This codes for CASRDGAVGANVLTF.

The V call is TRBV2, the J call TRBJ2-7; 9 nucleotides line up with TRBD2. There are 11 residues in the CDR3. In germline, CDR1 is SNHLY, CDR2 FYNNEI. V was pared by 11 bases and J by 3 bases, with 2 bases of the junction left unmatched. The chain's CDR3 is CAGAGGYEQYF. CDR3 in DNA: TGTGCCGGAGCGGGGGGCTACGAGCAGTACTTC. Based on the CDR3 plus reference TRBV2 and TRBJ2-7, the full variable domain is EPEVTQTPSHQVTQMGQEVILRCVPISNHLYFYWYRQILGQKVEFLVSFYNNEISEKSEIFDDQFSVERPDGSNFTLKIRSTKLEDSAMYFCAGAGGYEQYFGPGTRLTVT.

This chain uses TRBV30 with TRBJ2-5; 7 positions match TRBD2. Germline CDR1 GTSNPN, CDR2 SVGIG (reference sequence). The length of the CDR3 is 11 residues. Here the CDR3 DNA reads TGTGGGGGGGGGTCCCAAGAGACCCAGTACTTC. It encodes CGGGSQETQYF.

The CDR3 DNA reads as TGCGCCAGCAGGGACAGGGAGGACGATGAGCAGTTCTTC. Encoded protein: CASRDREDDEQFF. The V and J genes are TRBV10-1 and TRBJ2-1, with TRBD1 matching 8 bases. The germline gives CDR1 WNHNN, CDR2 SYGVQD (reference sequence). This CDR3 is built from 13 residues. Trimming at V came to 6 bases and at J to 8 bases, leaving 6 bases not matched to a gene.

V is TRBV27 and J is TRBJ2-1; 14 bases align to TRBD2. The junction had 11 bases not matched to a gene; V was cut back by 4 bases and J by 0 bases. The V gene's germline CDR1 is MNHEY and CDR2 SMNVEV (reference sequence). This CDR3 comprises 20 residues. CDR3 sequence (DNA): TGTGCCAGCAGTTCCGCCGAGACTAGCGGGGGGGCCAGCTCCTACAATGAGCAGTTCTTC. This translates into CASSSAETSGGASSYNEQFF.

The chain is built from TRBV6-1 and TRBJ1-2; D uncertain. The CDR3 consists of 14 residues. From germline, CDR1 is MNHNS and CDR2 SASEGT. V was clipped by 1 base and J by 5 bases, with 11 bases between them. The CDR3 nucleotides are TGTGCCAGCAGTGAAGTTCAACCCATTTATGGCTACACCTTC. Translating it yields CASSEVQPIYGYTF.

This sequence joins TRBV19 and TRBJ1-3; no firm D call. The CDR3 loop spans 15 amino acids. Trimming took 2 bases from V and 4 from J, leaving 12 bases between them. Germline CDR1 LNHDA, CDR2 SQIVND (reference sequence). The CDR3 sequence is CASSILRSTGNTIYF. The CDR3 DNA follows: TGTGCCAGTAGTATATTGAGGAGCACGGGAAACACCATATATTTT.